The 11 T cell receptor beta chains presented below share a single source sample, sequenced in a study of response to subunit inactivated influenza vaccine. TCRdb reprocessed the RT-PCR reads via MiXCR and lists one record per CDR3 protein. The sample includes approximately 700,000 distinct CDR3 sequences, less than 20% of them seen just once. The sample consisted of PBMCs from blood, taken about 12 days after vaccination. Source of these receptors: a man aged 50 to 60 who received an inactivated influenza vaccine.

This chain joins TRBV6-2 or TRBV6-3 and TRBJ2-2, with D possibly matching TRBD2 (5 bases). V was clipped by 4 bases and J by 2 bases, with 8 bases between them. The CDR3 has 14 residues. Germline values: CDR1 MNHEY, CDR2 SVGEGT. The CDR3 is CASSWTHNTGELFF. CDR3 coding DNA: TGTGCCAGCAGTTGGACTCACAACACCGGGGAGCTGTTTTTT.

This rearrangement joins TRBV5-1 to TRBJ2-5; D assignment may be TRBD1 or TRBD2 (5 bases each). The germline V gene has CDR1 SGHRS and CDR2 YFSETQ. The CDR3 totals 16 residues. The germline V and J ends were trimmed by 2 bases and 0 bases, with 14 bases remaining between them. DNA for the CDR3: TGCGCCAGCAGCTTTACCCCAGGGACGTACCAAGAGACCCAGTACTTC. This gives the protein CASSFTPGTYQETQYF.

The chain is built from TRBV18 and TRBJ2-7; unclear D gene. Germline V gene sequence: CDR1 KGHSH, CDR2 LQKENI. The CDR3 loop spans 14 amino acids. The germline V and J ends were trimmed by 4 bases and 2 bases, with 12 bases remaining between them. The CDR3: CASSLPTVTYEQYF. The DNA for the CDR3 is TGTGCCAGCTCACTACCGACGGTAACCTACGAGCAGTACTTC.

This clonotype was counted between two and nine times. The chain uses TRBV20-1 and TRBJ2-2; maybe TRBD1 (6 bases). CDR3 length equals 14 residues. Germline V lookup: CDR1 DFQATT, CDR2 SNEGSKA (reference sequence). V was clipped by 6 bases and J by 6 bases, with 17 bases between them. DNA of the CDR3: TGCAGTGCAAGGACAGATACCCGGTCCGGGGAGCTGTTTTTT. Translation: CSARTDTRSGELFF.

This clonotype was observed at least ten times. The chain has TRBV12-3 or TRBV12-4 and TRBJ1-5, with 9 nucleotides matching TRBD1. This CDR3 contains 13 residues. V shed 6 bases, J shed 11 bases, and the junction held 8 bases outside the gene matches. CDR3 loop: CASSPDRDRAQHF. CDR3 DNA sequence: TGTGCCAGCAGCCCTGACCGGGACAGGGCCCAGCATTTT.

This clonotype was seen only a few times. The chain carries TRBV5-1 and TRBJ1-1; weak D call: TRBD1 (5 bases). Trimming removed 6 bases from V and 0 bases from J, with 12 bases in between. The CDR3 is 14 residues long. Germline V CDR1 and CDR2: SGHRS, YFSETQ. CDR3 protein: CASTTGGMNTEAFF. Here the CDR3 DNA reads TGCGCCAGCACCACAGGAGGAATGAACACTGAAGCTTTCTTT.

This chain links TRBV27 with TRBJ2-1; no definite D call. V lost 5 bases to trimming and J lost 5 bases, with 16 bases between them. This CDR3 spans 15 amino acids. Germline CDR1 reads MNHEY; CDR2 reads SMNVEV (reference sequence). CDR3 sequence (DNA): TGTGCCAGCAGTCCCAACGTCGGTTACGACAATGAGCAGTTCTTC. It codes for CASSPNVGYDNEQFF.

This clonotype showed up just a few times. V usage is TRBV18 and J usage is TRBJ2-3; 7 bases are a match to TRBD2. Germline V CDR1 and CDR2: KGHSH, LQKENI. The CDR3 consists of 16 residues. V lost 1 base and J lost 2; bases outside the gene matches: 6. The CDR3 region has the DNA TGTGCCAGCTCACCACGACTAGCAGAAAACACAGATACGCAGTATTTT. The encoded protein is CASSPRLAENTDTQYF. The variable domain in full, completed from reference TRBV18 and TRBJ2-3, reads NAGVMQNPRHLVRRRGQEARLRCSPMKGHSHVYWYRQLPEEGLKFMVYLQKENIIDESGMPKERFSAEFPKEGPSILRIQQVVRGDSAAYFCASSPRLAENTDTQYFGPGTRLTVL.

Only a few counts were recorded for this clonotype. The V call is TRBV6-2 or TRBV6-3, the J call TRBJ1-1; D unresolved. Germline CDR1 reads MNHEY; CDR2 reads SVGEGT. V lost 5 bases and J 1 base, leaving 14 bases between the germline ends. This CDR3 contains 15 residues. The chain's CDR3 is CASSPRRGWNTEAFF. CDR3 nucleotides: TGTGCCAGCAGTCCCCGTCGAGGATGGAACACTGAAGCTTTCTTT.

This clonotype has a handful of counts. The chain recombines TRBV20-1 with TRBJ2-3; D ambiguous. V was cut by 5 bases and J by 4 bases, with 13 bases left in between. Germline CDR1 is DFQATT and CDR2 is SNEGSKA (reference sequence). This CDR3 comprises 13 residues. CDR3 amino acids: CSARRQWPDTQYF. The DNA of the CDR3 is TGCAGTGCTCGTCGGCAGTGGCCAGATACGCAGTATTTT.

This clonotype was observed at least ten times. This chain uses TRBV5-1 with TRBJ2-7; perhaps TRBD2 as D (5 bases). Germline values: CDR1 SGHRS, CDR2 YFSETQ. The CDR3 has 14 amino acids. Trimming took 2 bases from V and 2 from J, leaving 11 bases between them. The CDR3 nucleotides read TGCGCCAGCAGCTTCGAGGGCGCCACCTACGAGCAGTACTTC. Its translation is CASSFEGATYEQYF.